This TCR beta chain was obtained from a study of T cell repertoires and Cas9 in healthy adults. Study overall: Multi-effector potency, cytotoxicity and lineage were assessed in SpCas9-reactive CD4 and CD8 T cells. Whole-study results and caveats: SpCas9-reactive regulatory T cells reportedly mitigated SpCas9-reactive effector T cells in vitro.

The V end lost 6 bases, the J end lost 0 bases, and 11 bases lay between the germline ends. Per the germline V gene, CDR1 is SNHLY and CDR2 is FYNNEI. This CDR3 comprises 14 residues. Only one count was recorded for this clone. Antigen specificity is unknown. The data were produced by immunoSEQ multiplex PCR, yet TCRdb's version contains in-frame clones alone and is incomplete. The table records around 25,000 clones, roughly nine tenths of them present only once. The sequence was collected from a human donor in good health. Material: CD4+ effector T cells (CD127+, CD25-, CD137-, CD154-) from PBMCs; culture status not recorded. V usage is TRBV2 and J usage is TRBJ1-1; D is undetermined. This CDR3 is CASSAQQLNTEAFF. The CDR3 region has the DNA TGTGCCAGCAGCGCCCAACAGCTGAACACTGAAGCTTTCTTT. The entire variable domain, with the rest obtained from reference TRBV2 and TRBJ1-1, is as follows: EPEVTQTPSHQVTQMGQEVILRCVPISNHLYFYWYRQILGQKVEFLVSFYNNEISEKSEIFDDQFSVERPDGSNFTLKIRSTKLEDSAMYFCASSAQQLNTEAFFGQGTRLTVV.